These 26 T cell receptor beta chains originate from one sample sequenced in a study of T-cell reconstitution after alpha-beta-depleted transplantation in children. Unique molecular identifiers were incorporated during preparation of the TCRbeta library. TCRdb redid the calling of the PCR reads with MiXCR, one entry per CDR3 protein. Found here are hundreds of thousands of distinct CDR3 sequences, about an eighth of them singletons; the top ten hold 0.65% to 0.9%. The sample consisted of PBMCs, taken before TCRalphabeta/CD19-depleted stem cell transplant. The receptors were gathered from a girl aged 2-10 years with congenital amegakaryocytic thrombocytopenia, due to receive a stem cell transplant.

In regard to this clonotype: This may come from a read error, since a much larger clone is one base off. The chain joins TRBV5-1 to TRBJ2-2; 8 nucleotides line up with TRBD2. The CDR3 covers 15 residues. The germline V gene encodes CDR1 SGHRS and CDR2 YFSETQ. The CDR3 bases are TGCGCCAGCAGCCTACTAGCGGTTAGGGCCGGGGAGCTGCTTTTT. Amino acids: CASSLLAVRAGELLF.

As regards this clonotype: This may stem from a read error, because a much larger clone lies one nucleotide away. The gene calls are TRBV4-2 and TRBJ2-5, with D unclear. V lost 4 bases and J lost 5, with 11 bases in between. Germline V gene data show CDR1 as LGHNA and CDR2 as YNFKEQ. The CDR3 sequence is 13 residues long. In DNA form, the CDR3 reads TGTGCCAGCAGCCGAGGCCTCTGGGAGACCCAGTACTTC. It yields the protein CASSRGLWETQYF.

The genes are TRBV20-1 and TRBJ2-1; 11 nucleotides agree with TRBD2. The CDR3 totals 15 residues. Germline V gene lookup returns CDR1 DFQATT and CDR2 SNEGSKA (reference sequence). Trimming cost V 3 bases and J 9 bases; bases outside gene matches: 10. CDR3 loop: CSASPSGRWIGEQFF. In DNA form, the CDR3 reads TGCAGTGCTAGCCCTAGCGGGAGGTGGATCGGTGAGCAGTTCTTC.

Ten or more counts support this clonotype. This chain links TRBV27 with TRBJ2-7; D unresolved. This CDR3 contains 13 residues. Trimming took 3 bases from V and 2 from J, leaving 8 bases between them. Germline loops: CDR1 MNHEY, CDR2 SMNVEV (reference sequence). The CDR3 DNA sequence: TGTGCCAGCAGTTTCCGTCTAGCCTACGAGCAGTACTTC. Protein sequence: CASSFRLAYEQYF.

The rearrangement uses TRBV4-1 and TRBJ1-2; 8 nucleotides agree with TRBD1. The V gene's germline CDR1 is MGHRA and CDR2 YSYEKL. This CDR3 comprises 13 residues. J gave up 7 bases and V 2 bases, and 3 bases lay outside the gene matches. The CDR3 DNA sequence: TGCGCCAGCAGCCAATGGACAGGGCCTGGCTACACCTTC. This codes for CASSQWTGPGYTF.

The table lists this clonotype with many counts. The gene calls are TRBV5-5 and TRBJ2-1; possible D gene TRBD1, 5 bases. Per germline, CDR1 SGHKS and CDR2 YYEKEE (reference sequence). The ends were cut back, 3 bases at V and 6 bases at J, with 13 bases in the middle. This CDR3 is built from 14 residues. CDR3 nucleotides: TGTGCCAGCAGCTCACAGGCCCCGATCAATGAGCAGTTCTTC. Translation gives CASSSQAPINEQFF.

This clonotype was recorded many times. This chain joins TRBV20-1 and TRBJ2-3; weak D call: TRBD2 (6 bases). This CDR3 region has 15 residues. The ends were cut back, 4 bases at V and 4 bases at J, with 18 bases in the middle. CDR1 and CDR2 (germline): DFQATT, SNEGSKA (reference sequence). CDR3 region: CSATIASVVADTQYF. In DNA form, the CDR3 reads TGCAGTGCTACGATCGCTAGCGTAGTGGCAGATACGCAGTATTTT.

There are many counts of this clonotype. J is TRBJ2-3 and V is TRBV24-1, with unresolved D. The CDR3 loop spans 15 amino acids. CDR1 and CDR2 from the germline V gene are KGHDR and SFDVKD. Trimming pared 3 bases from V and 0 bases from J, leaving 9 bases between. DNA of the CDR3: TGTGCCACCAGTGATGCGAGAACTAGCACAGATACGCAGTATTTT. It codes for CATSDARTSTDTQYF.

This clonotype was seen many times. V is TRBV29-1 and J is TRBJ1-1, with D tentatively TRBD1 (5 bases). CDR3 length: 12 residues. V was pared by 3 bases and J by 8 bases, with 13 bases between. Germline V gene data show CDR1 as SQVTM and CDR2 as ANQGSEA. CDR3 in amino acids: CSVESLGGEAFF. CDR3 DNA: TGCAGCGTTGAGAGTCTGGGGGGGGAAGCTTTCTTT.

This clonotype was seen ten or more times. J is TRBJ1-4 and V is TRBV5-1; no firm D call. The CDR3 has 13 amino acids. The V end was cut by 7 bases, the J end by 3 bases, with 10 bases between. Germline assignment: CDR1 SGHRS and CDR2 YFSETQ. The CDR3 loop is CASGLWPNEKLFF. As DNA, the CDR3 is TGCGCCAGCGGACTTTGGCCTAATGAAAAACTGTTTTTT.

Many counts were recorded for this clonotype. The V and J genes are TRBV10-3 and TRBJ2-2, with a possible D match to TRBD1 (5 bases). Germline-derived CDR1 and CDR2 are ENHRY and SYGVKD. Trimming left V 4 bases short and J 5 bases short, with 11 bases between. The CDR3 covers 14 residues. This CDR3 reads CAISASTETGELFF. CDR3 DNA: TGTGCCATCAGTGCCTCGACAGAAACCGGGGAGCTGTTTTTT.

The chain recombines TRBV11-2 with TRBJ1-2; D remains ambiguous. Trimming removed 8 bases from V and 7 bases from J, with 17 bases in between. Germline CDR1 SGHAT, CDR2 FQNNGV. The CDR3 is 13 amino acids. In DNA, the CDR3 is TGTGCCAGCCGCAATGGGCCGGGAGGTGGCTACACCTTC. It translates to CASRNGPGGGYTF.

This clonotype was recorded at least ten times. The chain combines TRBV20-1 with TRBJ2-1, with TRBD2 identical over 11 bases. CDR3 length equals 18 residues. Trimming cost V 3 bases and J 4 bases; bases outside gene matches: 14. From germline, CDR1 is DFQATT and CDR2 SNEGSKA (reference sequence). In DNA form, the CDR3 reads TGCAGTGCTAGGGCAAACCGACTAGCGGGATTCGTTTACAATGAGCAGTTCTTC. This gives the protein CSARANRLAGFVYNEQFF.

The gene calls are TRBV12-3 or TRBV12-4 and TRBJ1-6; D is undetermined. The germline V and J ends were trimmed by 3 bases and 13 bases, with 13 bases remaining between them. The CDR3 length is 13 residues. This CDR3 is CASSLQKLAPLHF. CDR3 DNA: TGTGCCAGCAGTTTGCAAAAGTTAGCCCCCCTCCACTTT.

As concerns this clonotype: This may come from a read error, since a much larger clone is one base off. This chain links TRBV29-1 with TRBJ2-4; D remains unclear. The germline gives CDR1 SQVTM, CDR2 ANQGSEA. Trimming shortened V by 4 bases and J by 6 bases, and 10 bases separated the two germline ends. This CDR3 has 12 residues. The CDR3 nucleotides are TGCAGCGTTGGATCCGTCGGAAACATTCAGTACTTC. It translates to CSVGSVGNIQYF. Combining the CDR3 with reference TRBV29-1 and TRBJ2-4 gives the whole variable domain SAVISQKPSRDICQRGTSLTIQCQVDSQVTMMFWYRQQPGQSLTLIATANQGSEATYESGFVIDKFPISRPNLTFSTLTVSNMSPEDSSIYLCSVGSVGNIQYFGAGTRLSVL.

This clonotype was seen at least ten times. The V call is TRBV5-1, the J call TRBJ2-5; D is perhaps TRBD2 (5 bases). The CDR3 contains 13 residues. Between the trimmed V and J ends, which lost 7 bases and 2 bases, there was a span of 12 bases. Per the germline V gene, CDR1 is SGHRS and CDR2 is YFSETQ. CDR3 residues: CASRTSSQETQYF. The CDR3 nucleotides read TGCGCCAGCCGAACTAGTTCTCAAGAGACCCAGTACTTC.

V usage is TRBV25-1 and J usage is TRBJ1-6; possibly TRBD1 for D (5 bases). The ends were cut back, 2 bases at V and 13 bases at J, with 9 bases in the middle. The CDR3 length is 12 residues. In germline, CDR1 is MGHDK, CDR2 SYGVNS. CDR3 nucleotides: TGTGCCAGCAGTGAAGGAAGGGGCCCCCTCCACTTT. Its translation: CASSEGRGPLHF. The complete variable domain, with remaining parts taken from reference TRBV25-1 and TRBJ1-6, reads EADIYQTPRYLVIGTGKKITLECSQTMGHDKMYWYQQDPGMELHLIHYSYGVNSTEKGDLSSESTVSRIRTEHFPLTLESARPSHTSQYLCASSEGRGPLHFGNGTRLTVT.

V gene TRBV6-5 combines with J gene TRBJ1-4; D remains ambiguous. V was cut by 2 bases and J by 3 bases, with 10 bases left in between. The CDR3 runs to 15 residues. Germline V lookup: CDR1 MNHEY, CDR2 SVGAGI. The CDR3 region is CASSYPESSNEKLFF. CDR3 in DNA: TGTGCCAGCAGTTACCCCGAAAGTTCTAATGAAAAACTGTTTTTT.

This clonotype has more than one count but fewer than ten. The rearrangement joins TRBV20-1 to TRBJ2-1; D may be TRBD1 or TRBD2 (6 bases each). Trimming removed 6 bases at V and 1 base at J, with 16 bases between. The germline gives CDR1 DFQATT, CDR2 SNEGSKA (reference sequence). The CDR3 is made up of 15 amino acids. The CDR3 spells CSAGGGLGSYNEQFF. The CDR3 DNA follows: TGCAGTGCCGGAGGGGGGCTGGGGTCCTACAATGAGCAGTTCTTC.

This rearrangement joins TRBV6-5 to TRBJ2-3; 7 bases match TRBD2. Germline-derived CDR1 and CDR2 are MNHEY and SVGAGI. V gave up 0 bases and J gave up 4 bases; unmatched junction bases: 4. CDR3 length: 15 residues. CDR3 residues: CASSYSSGTPDTQYF. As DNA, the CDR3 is TGTGCCAGCAGTTACTCCAGCGGGACCCCAGATACGCAGTATTTT.

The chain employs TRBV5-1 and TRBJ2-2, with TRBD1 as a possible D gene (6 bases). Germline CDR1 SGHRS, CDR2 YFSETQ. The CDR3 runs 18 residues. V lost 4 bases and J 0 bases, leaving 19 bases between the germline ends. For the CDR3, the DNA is TGCGCCAGCAGCCAGGGACAAACGTTTATACCGAACACCGGGGAGCTGTTTTTT. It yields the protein CASSQGQTFIPNTGELFF. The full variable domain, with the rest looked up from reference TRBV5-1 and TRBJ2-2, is KAGVTQTPRYLIKTRGQQVTLSCSPISGHRSVSWYQQTPGQGLQFLFEYFSETQRNKGNFPGRFSGRQFSNSRSEMNVSTLELGDSALYLCASSQGQTFIPNTGELFFGEGSRLTVL.

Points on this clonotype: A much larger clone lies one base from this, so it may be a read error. CDR3 region: CATRTTYEQYF. The CDR3 nucleotides read TGTGCCACCCGAACAACCTACGAGCAGTACTTC. V and J are TRBV6-5 and TRBJ2-7, with unresolved D. Trimming took 10 bases from V and 2 from J, leaving 9 bases between them. Germline CDR1 MNHEY, CDR2 SVGAGI. The CDR3 totals 11 residues.

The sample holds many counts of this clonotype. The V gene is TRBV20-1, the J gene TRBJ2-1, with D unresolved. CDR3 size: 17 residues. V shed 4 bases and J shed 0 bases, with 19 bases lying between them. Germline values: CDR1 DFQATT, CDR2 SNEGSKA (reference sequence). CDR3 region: CSAIVGLGSSSYNEQFF. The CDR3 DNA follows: TGCAGTGCTATCGTAGGTCTGGGATCGAGCTCCTACAATGAGCAGTTCTTC.

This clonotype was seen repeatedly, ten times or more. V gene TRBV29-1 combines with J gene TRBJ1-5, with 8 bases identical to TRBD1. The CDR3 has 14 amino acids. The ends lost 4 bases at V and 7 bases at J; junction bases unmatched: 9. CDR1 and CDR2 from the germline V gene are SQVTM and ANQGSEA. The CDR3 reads CSVGTGRSGQPQHF. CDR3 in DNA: TGCAGCGTTGGGACAGGGAGGTCGGGACAGCCCCAGCATTTT.

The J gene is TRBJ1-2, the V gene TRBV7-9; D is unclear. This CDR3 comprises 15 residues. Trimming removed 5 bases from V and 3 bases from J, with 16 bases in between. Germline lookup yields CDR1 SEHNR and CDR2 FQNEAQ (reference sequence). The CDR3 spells CASSPTGGIDYGYTF. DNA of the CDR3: TGTGCCAGCAGCCCAACCGGAGGGATCGACTATGGCTACACCTTC.

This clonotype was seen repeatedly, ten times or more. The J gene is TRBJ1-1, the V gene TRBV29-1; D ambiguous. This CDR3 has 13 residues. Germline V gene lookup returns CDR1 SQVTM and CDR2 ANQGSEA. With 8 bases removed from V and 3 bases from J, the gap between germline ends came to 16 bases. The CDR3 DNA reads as TGCAGCTACCAATCGGGGTTGGACACTGAAGCTTTCTTT. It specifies CSYQSGLDTEAFF. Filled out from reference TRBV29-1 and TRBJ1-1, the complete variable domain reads SAVISQKPSRDICQRGTSLTIQCQVDSQVTMMFWYRQQPGQSLTLIATANQGSEATYESGFVIDKFPISRPNLTFSTLTVSNMSPEDSSIYLCSYQSGLDTEAFFGQGTRLTVV.